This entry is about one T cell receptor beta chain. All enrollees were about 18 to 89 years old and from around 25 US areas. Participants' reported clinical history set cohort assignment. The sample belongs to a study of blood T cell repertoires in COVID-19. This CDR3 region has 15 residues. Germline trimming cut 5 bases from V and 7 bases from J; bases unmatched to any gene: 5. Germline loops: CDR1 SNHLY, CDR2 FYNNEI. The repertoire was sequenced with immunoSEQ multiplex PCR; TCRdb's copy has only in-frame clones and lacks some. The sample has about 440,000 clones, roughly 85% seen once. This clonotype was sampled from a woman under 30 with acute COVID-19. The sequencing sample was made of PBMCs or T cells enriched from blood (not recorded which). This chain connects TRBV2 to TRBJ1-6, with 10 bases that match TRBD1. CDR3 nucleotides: TGTGCCAGCAGTCCGGGACAGGGGTGGAATTCACCCCTCCACTTT. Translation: CASSPGQGWNSPLHF.